The next 16 T cell receptor beta chains were all read from a single sample in a study of identical twins. TCRdb reanalysed the 5' RACE reads using MiXCR and keeps one entry per CDR3 protein. This table has 500,000 to 600,000 distinct CDR3 sequences, around 20% appearing once. This sample also appeared in a second study, on T cells expressing NK-cell markers.

The specimen was CD4+ T cells sorted from blood. The receptors were gathered from a woman younger than 30 in good health.

This clonotype was observed a handful of times. This sequence joins TRBV9 and TRBJ2-1, with D maybe TRBD2 (6 bases). Trimming took 3 bases from V and 7 from J, leaving 14 bases between them. Germline V lookup: CDR1 SGDLS, CDR2 YYNGEE. The CDR3 length is 14 residues. CDR3: CASSGGLSTNEQFF. CDR3 sequence (DNA): TGTGCCAGCAGCGGCGGACTATCGACTAATGAGCAGTTCTTC.

V and J are TRBV12-3 or TRBV12-4 and TRBJ2-6; tentative D call: TRBD2 (5 bases). The CDR3 covers 18 residues. The V gene lost 4 bases and the J gene lost 1 base, with 17 bases spanning the gap. The DNA for the CDR3 is TGTGCCAGCAGTTATAATCGGGGTGGAGGTTCTGGGGCCAACGTCCTGACTTTC. It translates to CASSYNRGGGSGANVLTF.

This clonotype turned up a few times. The chain recombines TRBV7-3 with TRBJ2-7, with D perhaps matching TRBD2 (6 bases). The CDR3 is 15 amino acids. Germline CDR1 reads SGHTA; CDR2 reads FQGTGA. Deletions cut 5 bases from V and 0 bases from J, with 14 bases between. In DNA, the CDR3 is TGTGCCAGCAGCCTGCAGGGAGGTATCTCCTACGAGCAGTACTTC. Protein sequence: CASSLQGGISYEQYF.

This clonotype came up many times. J is TRBJ2-1 and V is TRBV5-1; D gene unclear. Germline CDR1 SGHRS, CDR2 YFSETQ. The V and J ends lost 5 bases and 0 bases respectively, with 9 bases between them. The CDR3 length is 14 residues. CDR3 nucleotides: TGCGCCAGCAGACGCGTACCCTCCTACAATGAGCAGTTCTTC. Protein sequence: CASRRVPSYNEQFF.

The rearrangement links TRBV12-3 or TRBV12-4 to TRBJ1-2; D not certain. Between the trimmed V and J ends, which lost 5 bases and 3 bases, there was a span of 16 bases. The CDR3 extends over 15 amino acids. The CDR3 here is CASSPRTVFYYGYTF. CDR3 sequence (DNA): TGTGCCAGCAGTCCCCGGACCGTATTCTACTATGGCTACACCTTC.

The chain employs TRBV7-2 and TRBJ2-3; 9 bases match TRBD2. V lost 2 bases and J lost 8; bases outside the gene matches: 5. This CDR3 is built from 14 residues. The germline CDR1 and CDR2 sequences are SGHTA and FQGNSA. The CDR3: CASSLTAGGGTQYF. CDR3 nucleotides: TGTGCCAGCAGCTTAACAGCGGGAGGAGGTACGCAGTATTTT.

This clonotype occurred a few times. V usage is TRBV3-1 and J usage is TRBJ2-5; 7 bases are a match to TRBD1. The CDR3 length is 17 residues. CDR1 and CDR2 (germline): LGHDT, YNNKEL (reference sequence). With 1 base clipped from V and 5 bases from J, the junction kept 13 bases outside the gene matches. As DNA, the CDR3 is TGTGCCAGCAGCCAAGGCCTACAGGGGACCCGAACGGAGACCCAGTACTTC. This translates into CASSQGLQGTRTETQYF.

The chain joins TRBV11-2 to TRBJ1-4; 7 bases line up with TRBD1. With V trimmed by 4 bases and J by 8 bases, 10 bases remained unmatched. This CDR3 is built from 15 residues. Germline CDR1 SGHAT, CDR2 FQNNGV. The CDR3 here is CASSSTGTVGEKLFF. CDR3 bases: TGTGCCAGCAGCTCTACCGGGACAGTCGGAGAAAAACTGTTTTTT.

This clonotype was observed a few times. The chain joins TRBV5-1 to TRBJ2-1, with D perhaps TRBD2 (5 bases). CDR1 and CDR2 (germline): SGHRS, YFSETQ. Trimming left V 4 bases short and J 10 bases short, with 15 bases between. CDR3 size: 13 residues. The CDR3 bases are TGCGCCAGCAGCCCCCCTAGCTTCCAGGAGCAGTTCTTC. This codes for CASSPPSFQEQFF.

The sample holds a few counts of this clonotype. This chain connects TRBV20-1 to TRBJ1-1, with TRBD1 as a possible D gene (6 bases). The CDR3 runs 13 residues. V lost 3 bases to trimming and J lost 7 bases, with 15 bases between them. Germline lookup yields CDR1 DFQATT and CDR2 SNEGSKA (reference sequence). CDR3 DNA: TGCAGTGCTAGGAAGCCCACAGGGCTTGAAGCTTTCTTT. Protein product: CSARKPTGLEAFF.

This clonotype was found a few times. The V call is TRBV7-9, the J call TRBJ1-2; D ambiguous. Germline V lookup: CDR1 SEHNR, CDR2 FQNEAQ (reference sequence). V was cut by 5 bases and J by 1 base, with 17 bases left in between. CDR3 length: 16 residues. CDR3: CASSVRRGPLNYGYTF. CDR3 bases: TGTGCCAGCAGCGTTCGTAGAGGCCCCCTTAACTATGGCTACACCTTC.

This clonotype was counted between two and nine times. The chain employs TRBV5-1 and TRBJ2-1, with a weak D call TRBD2 (5 bases). The CDR3 contains 14 residues. Germline CDR1 and CDR2: SGHRS and YFSETQ. V was shortened by 7 bases and J by 6 bases, with 17 bases between the two germline ends. CDR3 sequence: CASAGLTTLNEQFF. Here the CDR3 DNA reads TGCGCCAGCGCCGGCCTGACTACCCTCAATGAGCAGTTCTTC.

V usage is TRBV21-1 and J usage is TRBJ2-5; TRBD1 is the table's D call, not checked against the DNA. TRBV21-1 is deemed a pseudogene. The CDR3 runs to 14 residues. CDR3 protein: CASGPTGVLETQYF. The CDR3 nucleotides are TGTGCCAGCGGCCCTACAGGGGTGCTCGAGACCCAGTACTTC.

V usage is TRBV7-9 and J usage is TRBJ2-3; 8 positions agree with TRBD2. This CDR3 region has 14 residues. The germline gives CDR1 SEHNR, CDR2 FQNEAQ (reference sequence). As DNA, the CDR3 is TGTGCTACCGCGGTGCGGGGGGGCACAGATACGCAGTATTTT. Translation gives CATAVRGGTDTQYF.

The genes are TRBV12-3 or TRBV12-4 and TRBJ2-1, with TRBD2 matching over 13 bases. The CDR3 is made up of 15 amino acids. The V segment lost 10 bases and the J segment 7 bases; nucleotides outside the gene matches: 10. The CDR3 DNA is TGTGCCACCCGACTAGCGGGGGGCGATTGGAATGAGCAGTTCTTC. This encodes CATRLAGGDWNEQFF.

This clonotype appeared a few times. The V call is TRBV9, the J call TRBJ2-5; 7 nucleotides match TRBD1. V trimming: 0 bases; J trimming: 4 bases; junction bases outside the gene matches: 3. In germline, CDR1 is SGDLS, CDR2 YYNGEE. CDR3 size: 14 residues. CDR3 sequence: CASSVAAGGETQYF. The CDR3, as DNA: TGTGCCAGCAGCGTAGCGGCAGGGGGAGAGACCCAGTACTTC.